These T cell receptor beta chains were read from a single sample in a study of human CD8 memory T cell subsets. TCRdb derives one entry per CDR3 protein from the 5' RACE reads, leaving out DNA. The sample features around 6,300 distinct CDR3 sequences, with roughly 20% in its top ten. Sequenced sample: CD8+ T cells from PBMCs. The source of these receptors is a human donor in good health. The CDR3 runs from the conserved cysteine through the conserved F or W. The order of the fields is clone size, V gene, J gene, CDR3 protein. Size tells how often a clone was seen (once, few, many) or the class of an expanded clone, and some rows leave it out.

>-|TRBV6-5|TRBJ2-2
CASSYSPDRGYTGELFF
>-|TRBV20-1|TRBJ2-7
CSASVPGQGSEQYF
>-|TRBV19|TRBJ1-1
CASSGTDTAAEAFF
>-|TRBV28|TRBJ2-1
CASSLSKSGGSYNEQFF
>-|TRBV21-1|TRBJ2-7
CASRPIRSSGETGEQYF
>-|TRBV19|TRBJ2-1
CASSLGQGIYEQFF
>medium-sized|TRBV7-6|TRBJ2-1
CASSLGPNYEQFF
>-|TRBV12-3/TRBV12-4|TRBJ2-1
CASRGLAAHLYNEQFF
>-|TRBV9|TRBJ2-3
CASSEGLAGDTQYF
>-|TRBV7-2|TRBJ2-7
CASSIQREEGYEQYF
>-|TRBV7-2|TRBJ2-7
CASSLTGGNEQYF
>-|TRBV20-1|TRBJ2-3
CSSPDGDWGDTQYF
>large|TRBV7-2|TRBJ2-7
CASPQDRGPLLKREQYF
>-|TRBV5-1|TRBJ2-2
CASRADTGELFF
>-|TRBV4-1|TRBJ2-5
CASSPGGGGGTQETQYF
>-|TRBV27|TRBJ2-2
CASRGTQNTGELFF
>-|TRBV11-2|TRBJ1-1
CASSWAGTGGFVFF
>-|TRBV30|TRBJ1-1
CAWSVSHNTEAFF
>medium-sized|TRBV14|TRBJ2-7
CASSQALSAEQYF
>-|TRBV28|TRBJ2-1
CASTGSYNEQFF
>-|TRBV6-5|TRBJ2-2
CASTFGLARANTGELFF
>-|TRBV29-1|TRBJ2-3
CSVAGTSGRPQYF
>-|TRBV9|TRBJ2-1
CASSVEWTTQNEQFF
>medium-sized|TRBV5-1|TRBJ2-5
CASSGGPLYQETQYF
>-|TRBV12-3/TRBV12-4|TRBJ2-1
CASSPTPGTSADNEQFF
>-|TRBV7-6|TRBJ2-7
CASSSPGQGIYEQYF
>-|TRBV14|TRBJ2-1
CASSQESLGSTNEQFF
>-|TRBV19|TRBJ2-3
CASSGGDRTDTQYF
>medium-sized|TRBV29-1|TRBJ2-1
CSVEPRTEFNEQFF
>-|TRBV7-2|TRBJ2-7
CASSITNRGPYEQYF
>-|TRBV7-6|TRBJ2-2
CASSLLRDTGELFF
>-|TRBV7-8|TRBJ2-1
CASSPPGLEKDNEQFF
>-|TRBV5-6|TRBJ1-1
CASRRMGNTEAFF
>-|TRBV28|TRBJ1-1
CASSLASMGVTEAFF
>-|TRBV28|TRBJ2-7
CASSLSPLASGISRSEQYF
>-|TRBV19|TRBJ1-1
CASSATVGGITEAFF
>-|TRBV7-9|TRBJ1-4
CASSLERAAEKLFF
>-|TRBV5-6|TRBJ2-1
CASSPTRLAGTSYNEQFF
>-|TRBV3-1|TRBJ2-1
CASSQGTSGEQFF
>-|TRBV10-3|TRBJ2-3
CAISEVVSTDTQYF
>-|TRBV7-9|TRBJ2-5
CASSWPPDVTQYF
>-|TRBV12-3/TRBV12-4|TRBJ2-7
CASSPLSGTSPYEQYF
>-|TRBV19|TRBJ2-1
CASRPGGSYNEQFF
>-|TRBV18|TRBJ2-1
CASSPPPGTSYNEQFF
>-|TRBV2|TRBJ2-7
CASSEAGSERETYEQYF
>-|TRBV27|TRBJ2-7
CASRTRDPAYEQYF
>-|TRBV28|TRBJ2-7
CASSFGTVGSPYEQYF
>-|TRBV5-1|TRBJ2-1
CASSLATSGRAVRGDEQFF
>medium-sized|TRBV7-9|TRBJ2-7
CASSPPVGALYEQYF
>-|TRBV6-5|TRBJ2-7
CASSYSGTGGFNYEQYF
>-|TRBV3-1|TRBJ2-7
CASSQAWGSYEQYF
>-|TRBV5-1|TRBJ2-1
CASRIGVNLGLDEQFF
>-|TRBV20-1|TRBJ2-2
CSARDRQNTGELFF
>-|TRBV19|TRBJ2-7
CASSQMGNYEQYF
>medium-sized|TRBV29-1|TRBJ1-4
CSVEIGVGEKLFF
>-|TRBV14|TRBJ2-1
CASRGIYNEQFF
>-|TRBV29-1|TRBJ2-7
CSVEDPSDGGPSYEQYF
>-|TRBV9|TRBJ2-1
CASSVEWTHNEQFF
>-|TRBV4-1|TRBJ1-2
CASHGTRGYTF
>-|TRBV20-1|TRBJ1-5
CSARSDGISNQPQHF